This entry lists 21 T cell receptor beta chains sequenced from one sample in a study of lymphopenia after photon versus proton radiotherapy. The data were produced by immunoSEQ multiplex PCR, yet TCRdb's version contains in-frame clones alone and is incomplete. The sample yields a few thousand clones, 88% seen once. The specimen was peripheral blood, collected from a patient treated with photon-based radiotherapy. The source is a man under 40 with gastric cancer.

The chain has TRBV11-3 and TRBJ2-1; perhaps TRBD2 as D (6 bases). V was shortened by 2 bases and J by 1 base, with 15 bases between the two germline ends. There are 17 residues in the CDR3. Germline V gene sequence: CDR1 SGHNT, CDR2 YENEEA. CDR3 loop: CASSLRRAGSSYNEQFF. CDR3 bases: TGTGCCAGCAGCTTAAGGAGGGCAGGTTCTTCCTACAATGAGCAGTTCTTC.

This chain links TRBV27 with TRBJ1-4; D uncertain. Trimming took 3 bases from V and 0 from J, leaving 8 bases between them. CDR1 and CDR2 from the germline V gene are MNHEY and SMNVEV (reference sequence). This CDR3 has 15 amino acids. The CDR3 sequence: CASSFSIATNEKLFF. The CDR3 nucleotides read TGTGCCAGCAGTTTCTCCATTGCAACTAATGAAAAACTGTTTTTT.

The chain carries TRBV12-5 and TRBJ2-2, with TRBD2 matching 13 bases. Looked up from germline, CDR1 is LGHNT and CDR2 is FRNRAP. The CDR3 is 18 amino acids. With V trimmed by 1 base and J by 6 bases, 8 bases remained unmatched. This CDR3 is CASGLDPLAGGESGELFF. The CDR3 DNA sequence: TGTGCTAGTGGTTTGGATCCACTAGCGGGAGGGGAATCCGGGGAGCTGTTTTTT.

This chain joins TRBV9 and TRBJ2-3; D tentatively fits TRBD1 or TRBD2 (5 bases each). Germline-derived CDR1 and CDR2 are SGDLS and YYNGEE. The CDR3 is made up of 16 amino acids. Trimming shortened V by 2 bases and J by 4 bases, and 17 bases separated the two germline ends. The CDR3 nucleotides read TGTGCCAGCAGCGTGAGAGGGGATTTGAGCGCAGATACGCAGTATTTT. It specifies CASSVRGDLSADTQYF.

This clone was picked up a small number of times. The rearrangement uses TRBV11-2 and TRBJ2-5; no definite D call. Germline values: CDR1 SGHAT, CDR2 FQNNGV. V lost 6 bases and J lost 5, with 7 bases in between. This CDR3 is 11 amino acids long. The CDR3 DNA is TGTGCCAGCAGGGACGCGGAGACCCAGTACTTC. It encodes CASRDAETQYF.

The chain carries TRBV2 and TRBJ2-5; TRBD1 agrees at 8 bases. After removal of 7 bases from V and 5 bases from J, the junction contained 9 bases not matched to a gene. This CDR3 contains 14 residues. Germline CDR1 reads SNHLY; CDR2 reads FYNNEI. Here the CDR3 DNA reads TGTGCCAGCATGACGGACAGGGATGGGGAGACCCAGTACTTC. This translates into CASMTDRDGETQYF.

This sequence joins TRBV27 and TRBJ1-1; D is unresolved. The germline V and J ends were trimmed by 6 bases and 2 bases, with 4 bases remaining between them. Germline V CDR1 and CDR2: MNHEY, SMNVEV (reference sequence). The CDR3 covers 11 residues. CDR3 residues: CASRKNTEAFF. The CDR3 DNA reads as TGTGCCAGCAGGAAAAACACTGAAGCTTTCTTT.

The chain has TRBV7-2 and TRBJ2-3; unclear D gene. The CDR3 sequence is 12 residues long. Between the trimmed V and J ends, which lost 5 bases and 5 bases, there was a span of 8 bases. CDR1 and CDR2 from the germline V gene are SGHTA and FQGNSA. CDR3 coding DNA: TGTGCCAGCAGCCTATACGGAGATACGCAGTATTTT. Its protein product is CASSLYGDTQYF.

The J gene is TRBJ1-4, the V gene TRBV4-2; D ambiguous. There are 16 residues in the CDR3. The germline CDR1 and CDR2 sequences are LGHNA and YNFKEQ. Between the trimmed V and J ends, which lost 3 bases and 0 bases, there was a span of 11 bases. The CDR3 nucleotides read TGTGCCAGCAGCCAGCAAGGGCGTTCAACTAATGAAAAACTGTTTTTT. It encodes CASSQQGRSTNEKLFF.

This clone showed up just a few times. The chain is built from TRBV28 and TRBJ2-7; D is perhaps TRBD2 (6 bases). Trimming left V 1 base short and J 6 bases short, with 19 bases between. Germline CDR1 MDHEN, CDR2 SYDVKM. There are 16 residues in the CDR3. The chain's CDR3 is CASSLYGAGRGSEQYF. The CDR3 coding sequence is TGTGCCAGCAGTTTATATGGGGCCGGGCGGGGCTCCGAGCAGTACTTC.

A single count supports this clone. The rearrangement uses TRBV11-2 and TRBJ2-2; 10 bases line up with TRBD2. The germline gives CDR1 SGHAT, CDR2 FQNNGV. Trimming took 1 base from V and 6 from J; bases not matched to a gene: 5. The CDR3 loop spans 16 amino acids. This CDR3 reads CASSLGQLAGAGELFF. CDR3 in DNA: TGTGCCAGCAGCTTAGGCCAGCTAGCGGGAGCCGGGGAGCTGTTTTTT.

The J gene is TRBJ2-2, the V gene TRBV11-3; 9 nucleotides line up with TRBD2. Germline CDR1 and CDR2: SGHNT and YENEEA. The CDR3 runs to 15 residues. V dropped 5 bases and J dropped 3; count of bases not matched to a gene: 4. The CDR3 loop is CASSVSGSHTGELFF. CDR3 in DNA: TGTGCCAGCAGCGTTAGCGGGAGCCACACCGGGGAGCTGTTTTTT. Full variable domain (remainder filled in from reference TRBV11-3 and TRBJ2-2): EAGVVQSPRYKIIEKKQPVAFWCNPISGHNTLYWYLQNLGQGPELLIRYENEEAVDDSQLPKDRFSAERLKGVDSTLKIQPAELGDSAVYLCASSVSGSHTGELFFGEGSRLTVL.

This chain links TRBV11-2 with TRBJ2-2; D call uncertain. There are 16 residues in the CDR3. V dropped 0 bases and J dropped 6 bases, with 14 bases sitting between them. CDR1 and CDR2 from the germline V gene are SGHAT and FQNNGV. CDR3 protein: CASSLDLQELPGELFF. The CDR3 bases are TGTGCCAGCAGCTTAGATCTTCAGGAGTTACCCGGGGAGCTGTTTTTT.

The rearrangement uses TRBV6-1 and TRBJ1-1; 7 bases align to TRBD1. This CDR3 region has 15 residues. V gave up 3 bases and J gave up 4 bases; unmatched junction bases: 8. CDR1 and CDR2 from the germline V gene are MNHNS and SASEGT. CDR3 nucleotide sequence: TGTGCCAGCAGTGACCCGACAGGGTGGGGCACTGAAGCTTTCTTT. Protein sequence: CASSDPTGWGTEAFF.

V is TRBV7-9 and J is TRBJ1-1; tentative D call: TRBD1 (5 bases). CDR1 SEHNR and CDR2 FQNEAQ come from the germline V gene (reference sequence). V was trimmed by 0 bases and J by 8 bases, leaving 10 bases between them. The CDR3 loop spans 13 amino acids. CDR3 amino acids: CASSLAGQTEAFF. The CDR3 DNA sequence: TGTGCCAGCAGCTTAGCGGGGCAGACCGAAGCTTTCTTT.

The chain joins TRBV9 to TRBJ2-3, with D perhaps matching TRBD1 or TRBD2 (5 bases each). This CDR3 spans 15 amino acids. CDR1 and CDR2 (germline): SGDLS, YYNGEE. With 0 bases removed from V and 2 bases from J, the gap between germline ends came to 10 bases. The CDR3 DNA sequence: TGTGCCAGCAGCGTAGGAGGGGTGGTCACAGATACGCAGTATTTT. The encoded protein is CASSVGGVVTDTQYF. Together with reference TRBV9 and TRBJ2-3, the CDR3 gives the full variable domain: DSGVTQTPKHLITATGQRVTLRCSPRSGDLSVYWYQQSLDQGLQFLIQYYNGEERAKGNILERFSAQQFPDLHSELNLSSLELGDSALYFCASSVGGVVTDTQYFGPGTRLTVL.

The chain links TRBV10-1 to TRBJ1-1, with D perhaps TRBD1 (5 bases). V lost 4 bases and J 3 bases, leaving 6 bases between the germline ends. The CDR3 has 12 residues. In germline, CDR1 is WNHNN, CDR2 SYGVQD (reference sequence). CDR3 nucleotides: TGCGCCAGCAGTGTAGGGGACACTGAAGCTTTCTTT. Translating it yields CASSVGDTEAFF.

The CDR3 reads CASSLRTGWETQYF. The CDR3 nucleotides read TGTGCCAGCAGCTTGAGGACCGGTTGGGAGACCCAGTACTTC. The chain is built from TRBV11-2 and TRBJ2-5; D remains ambiguous. CDR1 SGHAT and CDR2 FQNNGV come from the germline V gene. Trimming removed 3 bases from V and 5 bases from J, with 13 bases in between. The CDR3 loop spans 14 amino acids.

The gene calls are TRBV28 and TRBJ1-1; tentatively, D is TRBD1 (5 bases). CDR3 length: 13 amino acids. Germline lookup yields CDR1 MDHEN and CDR2 SYDVKM. V gave up 7 bases and J gave up 6 bases, with 15 bases separating them. In DNA form, the CDR3 reads TGTGCCAGCATCTTGGCGGGGGGTGCTGAAGCTTTCTTT. This translates into CASILAGGAEAFF.

V and J are TRBV6-5 and TRBJ2-7; D is undetermined. V lost 7 bases and J lost 3, with 7 bases in between. The germline V gene has CDR1 MNHEY and CDR2 SVGAGI. This CDR3 is 11 amino acids long. DNA for the CDR3: TGTGCCAGCACCGACCACTACGAGCAGTACTTC. Translated: CASTDHYEQYF.

This chain joins TRBV6-1 and TRBJ1-5, with unresolved D. CDR1 is MNHNS, CDR2 SASEGT, per germline. The V gene lost 2 bases and the J gene lost 1 base, with 3 bases spanning the gap. The CDR3 extends over 13 amino acids. The CDR3 is CASSERSNQPQHF. The DNA of the CDR3 is TGTGCCAGCAGTGAACGCAGCAATCAGCCCCAGCATTTT.